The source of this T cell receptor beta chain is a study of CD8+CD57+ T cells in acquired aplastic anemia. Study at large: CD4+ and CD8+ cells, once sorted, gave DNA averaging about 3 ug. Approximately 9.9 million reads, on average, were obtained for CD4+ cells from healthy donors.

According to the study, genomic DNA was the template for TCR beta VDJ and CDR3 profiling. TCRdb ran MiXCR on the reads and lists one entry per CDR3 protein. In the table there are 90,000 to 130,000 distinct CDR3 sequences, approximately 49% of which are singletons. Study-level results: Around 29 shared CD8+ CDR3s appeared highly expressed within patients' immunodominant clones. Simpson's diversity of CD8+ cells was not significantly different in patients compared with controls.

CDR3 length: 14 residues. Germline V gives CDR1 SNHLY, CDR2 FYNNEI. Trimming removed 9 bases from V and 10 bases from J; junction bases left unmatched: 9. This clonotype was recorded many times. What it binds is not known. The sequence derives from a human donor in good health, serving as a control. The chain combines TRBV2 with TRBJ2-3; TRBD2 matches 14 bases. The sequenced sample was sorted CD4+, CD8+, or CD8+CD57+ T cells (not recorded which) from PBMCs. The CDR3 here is CASRRLAGGIAQYF. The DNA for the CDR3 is TGTGCCAGTAGAAGACTAGCGGGGGGGATAGCGCAGTATTTT.